This T cell receptor beta chain was found in a study of blood T cell repertoires in COVID-19. Study background: Material from acute and convalescent COVID-19 was sourced from the United States, Italy and Spain. T cells, B-cell-depleted T cells, or PBMCs supplied cDNA or gDNA.

The V end was cut by 2 bases, the J end by 1 base, with 14 bases between. The CDR3 covers 15 residues. The germline CDR1 and CDR2 sequences are GTSNPN and SVGIG (reference sequence). As originally analysed: How many nucleated cells were present was estimated from reference gene primer amplification. Here immunoSEQ multiplex PCR was the method, and the copy in TCRdb shows in-frame clones only, minus some. From that table come the V and J calls and clone size; the DNA was used to work out D and trimming. Among around 80,000 clones listed, 88% were seen once. The count of this clone is one. Sample: peripheral blood. This rearrangement joins TRBV30 to TRBJ1-2, with D unclear. The sequence derives from a woman of 80 years or more with acute or convalescent COVID-19. CDR3 nucleotides: TGTGCCTGGAGTAAGTCCGGGATCGGTAACTATGGCTACACCTTC. Encoded protein: CAWSKSGIGNYGYTF. The complete variable domain, with remaining parts taken from reference TRBV30 and TRBJ1-2, reads SQTIHQWPATLVQPVGSPLSLECTVEGTSNPNLYWYRQAAGRGLQLLFYSVGIGQISSEVPQNLSASRPQDRQFILSSKKLLLSDSGFYLCAWSKSGIGNYGYTFGSGTRLTVV.